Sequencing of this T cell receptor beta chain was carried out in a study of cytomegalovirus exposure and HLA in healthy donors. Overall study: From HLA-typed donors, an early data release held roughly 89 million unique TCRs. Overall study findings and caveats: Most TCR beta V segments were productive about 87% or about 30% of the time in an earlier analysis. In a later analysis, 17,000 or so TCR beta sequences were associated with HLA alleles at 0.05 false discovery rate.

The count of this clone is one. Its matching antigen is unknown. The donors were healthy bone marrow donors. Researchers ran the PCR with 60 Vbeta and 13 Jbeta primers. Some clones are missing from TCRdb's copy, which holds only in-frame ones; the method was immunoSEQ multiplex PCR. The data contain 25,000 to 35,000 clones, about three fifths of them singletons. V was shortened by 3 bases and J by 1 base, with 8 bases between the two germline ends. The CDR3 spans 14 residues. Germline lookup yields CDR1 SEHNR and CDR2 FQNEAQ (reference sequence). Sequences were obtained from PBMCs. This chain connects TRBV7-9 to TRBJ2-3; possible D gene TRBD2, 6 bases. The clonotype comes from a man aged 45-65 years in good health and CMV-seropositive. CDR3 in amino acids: CASSLEGGTDTQYF. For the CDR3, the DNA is TGTGCCAGCAGCTTGGAGGGTGGCACAGATACGCAGTATTTT.